A selection of T cell receptor beta chains follows, all from one sample in a study of control samples from healthy donors and cancer patients. The assay was immunoSEQ multiplex PCR, and TCRdb's table has in-frame clones only and misses some. Of approximately 70,000 clones listed, 75% to 90% were seen once; the top ten hold over 25%. The source material was blood. These receptors all stem from a man in his forties or fifties in good health. Each CDR3 is given with its conserved first and last residue. The order of the fields is J gene, D gene, clone size, V gene, CDR3 protein, CDR3 DNA. D genes are given only for firm matches. A clone size is listed for some rows: how often the clone was seen (once, few, many), or a class if it is expanded.

j_gene: TRBJ2-3
d_gene: .
abundance: .
v_gene: TRBV9
CDR3aa: CASSVAGSTDTQYF
CDR3nt: TGTGCCAGCAGCGTAGCCGGTAGCACAGATACGCAGTATTTT

j_gene: TRBJ2-3
d_gene: .
abundance: .
v_gene: TRBV15
CDR3aa: CAIGRASGTDTQYF
CDR3nt: TGTGCCATCGGTCGGGCTAGCGGCACAGATACGCAGTATTTT

j_gene: TRBJ1-2
d_gene: .
abundance: .
v_gene: TRBV14
CDR3aa: CASSQDSPNYGYTF
CDR3nt: TGTGCCAGCAGCCAAGACTCTCCTAACTATGGCTACACCTTC

j_gene: TRBJ2-3
d_gene: .
abundance: .
v_gene: TRBV9
CDR3aa: CASSAQGDTQYF
CDR3nt: TGTGCCAGCAGCGCACAGGGAGATACGCAGTATTTT

j_gene: TRBJ2-3
d_gene: .
abundance: .
v_gene: TRBV10-3
CDR3aa: CGTKAGDTQYF
CDR3nt: TGCGGAACCAAAGCGGGCGATACGCAGTATTTT

j_gene: TRBJ2-2
d_gene: TRBD2
abundance: .
v_gene: TRBV27
CDR3aa: CASSSSLAGLGSFGELFF
CDR3nt: TGTGCCAGCAGTTCGTCACTAGCGGGGCTTGGGTCTTTCGGGGAGCTGTTTTTT

j_gene: TRBJ2-1
d_gene: TRBD1
abundance: once
v_gene: TRBV5-6
CDR3aa: CASSPGTGTKYNEQFF
CDR3nt: TGTGCCAGCAGCCCCGGGACAGGGACAAAATACAATGAGCAGTTCTTC

j_gene: TRBJ1-5
d_gene: .
abundance: .
v_gene: TRBV30
CDR3aa: CAWSAQGNQPQHF
CDR3nt: TGTGCCTGGAGTGCCCAGGGAAATCAGCCCCAGCATTTT

j_gene: TRBJ2-5
d_gene: .
abundance: .
v_gene: TRBV7-6
CDR3aa: CASRTLGFQETQYF
CDR3nt: TGTGCCAGCAGAACACTAGGATTTCAAGAGACCCAGTACTTC

j_gene: TRBJ2-1
d_gene: TRBD1
abundance: .
v_gene: TRBV29-1
CDR3aa: CSSRESGQDYNEQFF
CDR3nt: TGCAGCTCCAGAGAATCTGGACAGGACTACAATGAGCAGTTCTTC

j_gene: TRBJ1-5
d_gene: .
abundance: .
v_gene: TRBV24-1
CDR3aa: CATSDQYRNQPQHF
CDR3nt: TGTGCCACCAGTGATCAATATAGAAATCAGCCCCAGCATTTT